This T cell receptor (beta chain) was retrieved from a study of shared clonotypes between healthy human individuals (TCRdb year 2020). With regard to the full study: Three men and a couple of women, aged 18 to 49 years, made up the cohort. To increase sequencing depth and limit assay-specific biases, different laboratories used diverse techniques to prepare libraries and sequence TCR repertoires. The study deeply sequenced blood TCR repertoires of five healthy adults to estimate repertoire size and the extent of clonotype sharing between individuals. For each donor, three plates each were used for CD4 naive and CD4 memory, two plates were used for CD8 naive, and one plate was used for CD8 memory. Between about 0.9 and 8.9 billion PBMCs per donor were obtained by leukapheresis. What the work shows at the level of the full study, not this receptor alone: Higher generation probabilities were observed for clonotypes shared by all four sorted-subset donors than for non-shared clonotypes. Because the study included a small number of donors, the genetic and exposure-history diversity represented was limited. Naive subsets generally had larger estimated clonotype richness than memory subsets. Pairwise subsampling led to the expectation that sequencing depth would affect the degree of clonotype sharing among donors. About 4.5% of naive CD4, more than 3% of naive CD8, about 2.1% of memory CD4, and 0.4% of memory CD8 clonotypes were shared across a few donors. Incomplete sequencing was indicated by rarefaction of sorted-subset datasets, despite the large sequencing depth. Sampling was limited to blood, and TCR repertoires in tissue likely differ from TCR repertoires in blood.

Details on this clone: Its cognate antigen has yet to be identified. Base qualities are not recorded, but no much larger clone differs from it by a single base. This sample includes further DNA sequences coding for the same CDR3.

Donors were healthy HIV-negative adults with no recently reported acute infections or vaccinations. Every donor was a Caucasian adult residing in Nashville, Tennessee, USA. CD4+ T cells were enriched through magnetic negative selection, after which naive cells were positively selected on CD45RA and the remaining negative fraction served as the memory subset. After blood collection by leukapheresis, PBMCs were isolated using Ficoll-Histopaque density gradient centrifugation and then cryopreserved in the vapor phase of liquid nitrogen. Analytical flow cytometry was used to check the purity and quantity of every magnetically sorted T cell population. Genomic DNA was isolated from every sorted fraction and measured by UV absorbance on a Nanodrop 2000c. Using the deep immunoSEQ assay, multiplex PCR amplified TCR CDR3 regions from genomic DNA. Genomic DNA extracted from each cell subset was distributed evenly over all wells of several immunoSEQ 96-well plates, and each plate served as one replicate. For sorted subsets, approximately 210 ng of genomic DNA, equivalent to 30,000 or so T cell genomes, went into each replicate PCR. The purified libraries were quantified using a Qubit 3.0 fluorometer, sized with a Bioanalyzer 2100, and then quantified again using the KAPA Library Quantification kit. A separate single-read 150-cycle Illumina NextSeq 550 flow cell was used to sequence each immunoSEQ 96-well plate. From the authors' description of their analysis: The immunoSEQ output contained only junctional sequences without quality scores, so filtering could not match that applied to full-length reads. Sequences were annotated with PyIR, a Python wrapper for IgBLAST v1.9, and V/J genes and CDR3 were assigned using IMGT germline references. Reads were removed for weak V/J assignments (E-value above 1e-6), missing CDR3, stop codons, out-of-frame junctions, or ambiguous translated residues. V3J clonotypes were defined as sequences sharing the same inferred V gene, J gene, and CDR3 amino acid sequence. Percentage overlap between repertoires was computed as shared unique clonotypes divided by the size of the smaller repertoire. RTK rarefaction, the Chao1 estimator, and Recon v2.1 estimates of unobserved clonotypes were used to assess repertoire richness. OLGA was used to compute generation probabilities for all TCRbeta clonotypes that the gDNA method yielded from a few donors. Not all clones reach the TCRdb copy of this immuneACCESS table, which keeps in-frame sequences only. Checked studies attribute under half of the gap to unresolved V genes and leave the rest unexplained. That table gives V, J and clone size, and the DNA gave D and trimming. This sample comprises roughly 1,100,000 clones, 70% to 80% of them detected only once. The top ten clones comprise roughly 1.5% of the sample.

This TCR was sampled from a man aged 18 to 30 in good health. The sequencing input was memory CD4+ T cells sorted from blood. The sample's cell subset or site, from its label and the paper: CD45RA-negative fraction.

The sequenced DNA is TGTGCCTGGAGGGGGCAGAACACCGGGGAGCTGTTTTTT. This codes for CAWRGQNTGELFF. Recombination joined TRBV30 with TRBJ2-2, and perhaps TRBD1 as D gene, on 5 matching bases. CDR1 GTSNPN and CDR2 SVGIG were looked up in the germline V gene (reference sequence). The CDR3 runs 13 amino acids, cysteine and phenylalanine included. Kept here is only the CDR3 DNA, which spans 39 bases and is read in frame from base 1. The germline ends are 6 bases apart after V is trimmed by 3 bases and J by 1 base.